The rows below give T cell receptor beta chains drawn from one sample of a study of T cell changes during pregnancy in multiple sclerosis. Some clones are missing from TCRdb's copy, which holds only in-frame ones; the method was immunoSEQ multiplex PCR. The sample lists tens of thousands of clones, about 90% occurring once. The sample was peripheral blood, taken in the second trimester of pregnancy. All receptors derive from a female donor with multiple sclerosis, enrolled in a pregnancy study. Both conserved end residues are part of each CDR3. A D gene is named only where the DNA matches it firmly. Size values are once, few and many counts, or a class for expanded clones, and some rows have none.

TRBD1	TRBV12-5	.	TRBJ1-1	TGTGCTAGTGGCCACAGGGGGAACACTGAAGCTTTCTTT	CASGHRGNTEAFF
TRBD2	TRBV6-6	.	TRBJ2-3	TGTGCCAGCATCCCCACGGGGGGGGATACGCAGTATTTT	CASIPTGGDTQYF
.	TRBV30	.	TRBJ1-5	TGTGCCTGGAGTACAGGGATGGAGCAGCCCCAGCATTTT	CAWSTGMEQPQHF
.	TRBV6-5	.	TRBJ1-2	TGTGCCAGCAGTAGCGTGTCGGGGGTGTTGGGTGGCTACACCTTC	CASSSVSGVLGGYTF
.	TRBV4-3	.	TRBJ2-3	TGCGCCAGCAGCCAAGCACGACTGGGTACCTATAGCACAGATACGCAGTATTTT	CASSQARLGTYSTDTQYF
TRBD2	TRBV5-1	.	TRBJ2-1	TGCGCCAGCAGCTTGGGACTAGCGGGGGGGTACTACAATGAGCAGTTCTTC	CASSLGLAGGYYNEQFF
TRBD1	TRBV5-5	.	TRBJ2-5	TGTGCCAGCAGCTTGTTGAGGACAGGGGGTCAAGAGACCCAGTACTTC	CASSLLRTGGQETQYF
.	TRBV9	.	TRBJ2-3	TGTGCCAGCAGCGTAGGAGGGGGTGGATATAGGGGTACGCAGTATTTT	CASSVGGGGYRGTQYF
TRBD2	TRBV19	.	TRBJ2-1	TGTGCCAGTAGTATCCCTAGCGGGGCCCAGGGTGAGCAGTTCTTC	CASSIPSGAQGEQFF
TRBD2	TRBV6-1	.	TRBJ2-3	TGTGCCAGCAGTGAAATACTAGCGGGGGGCCTCGATACGCAGTATTTT	CASSEILAGGLDTQYF
.	TRBV27	.	TRBJ2-5	TGTGCCAGCAGTTTACAGGGGTCCGGGGAGACCCAGTACTTC	CASSLQGSGETQYF
.	TRBV5-6	.	TRBJ2-5	TGTGCCAGCAGCCCGGTTGGTATCCAAGAGACCCAGTACTTC	CASSPVGIQETQYF
.	TRBV7-9	.	TRBJ1-1	TGTGCCAGCCAAGGGGCCACTGAAGCTTTCTTT	CASQGATEAFF
.	TRBV18	.	TRBJ1-1	TGTGCCAGCTCACCACCCCCGGTTGCAGGATCGGGGGCTTTCTTT	CASSPPPVAGSGAFF
.	TRBV4-3	.	TRBJ1-5	TGCGCCAGCAGCCAAGAGGGAGGGAATCAGCCCCAGCATTTT	CASSQEGGNQPQHF
TRBD1	TRBV19	.	TRBJ2-7	TGTGCCAGTAGTCGGACAGGGGGGTTCTACGAGCAGTACTTC	CASSRTGGFYEQYF
TRBD1	TRBV4-3	few	TRBJ2-6	TGCGCCAGCAGCTCGACAGGGCCCTCTGGGGCCAACGTCCTGACTTTC	CASSSTGPSGANVLTF
.	TRBV19	.	TRBJ1-4	TGTGCCAGTATCAATCGAGGGACTAATGAAAAACTGTTTTTT	CASINRGTNEKLFF
.	TRBV9	.	TRBJ2-3	TGTGCCAGCACCTTATTTAGCACTACAACAGATACGCAGTATTTT	CASTLFSTTTDTQYF
.	TRBV18	.	TRBJ1-1	TGTGCCAGCTCACCACTACTGCACACTGAAGCTTTCTTT	CASSPLLHTEAFF
.	TRBV11-3	.	TRBJ1-1	TGTGCCAGCAGCAGCAGACATGCGATGAACACTGAAGCTTTCTTT	CASSSRHAMNTEAFF
TRBD1	TRBV7-2	.	TRBJ1-2	TGTGCCAGCAACTTTGACAGGGCCTCTGGCTACACCTTC	CASNFDRASGYTF
.	TRBV7-2	once	TRBJ1-1	TGTGCCAGCAGCTTATTAGGTGGAGGGCGGACGAACACTGAAGCTTTCTTT	CASSLLGGGRTNTEAFF
TRBD1	TRBV2	.	TRBJ1-5	TGTGCCAGCAGTGGACAGGGGAATTTTCAGCCCCAGCATTTT	CASSGQGNFQPQHF
.	TRBV7-7	.	TRBJ2-5	TGTGCTAGCAGCTTAGTCATCAACCAAGAGACCCAGTACTTC	CASSLVINQETQYF
TRBD1	TRBV4-3	.	TRBJ1-4	TGCGCCAGCAGCCAAGAACAGGGGGGAGAAAAACTGTTTTTT	CASSQEQGGEKLFF
.	TRBV5-1	.	TRBJ1-6	TGCGCCAGCAGCCCCCCCGGGGATTCACCCCTCCACTTT	CASSPPGDSPLHF
TRBD1	TRBV7-8	.	TRBJ1-2	TGTGCCAGCAGCAAGGAGGGGGCCTTGGGAGGCTACACCTTC	CASSKEGALGGYTF
.	TRBV27	.	TRBJ1-1	TGTGCCAGCATTTCATTAGGGGAAAGTCGAAGCCGACCGTGGGCTTTCTTT	CASISLGESRSRPWAFF
TRBD1	TRBV27	once	TRBJ1-1	TGTGCCAGCAGTAGAACGTCCGGGACAGGTGAAGCTTTCTTT	CASSRTSGTGEAFF
TRBD1	TRBV9	.	TRBJ1-1	TGTGCCAGCAGCGTATCGGGACAGGGGGGAACTGAAGCTTTCTTT	CASSVSGQGGTEAFF
.	TRBV7-9	.	TRBJ1-1	TGTGCCAGCAGCCCGATCAGGGCGGGGCCGAACACTGAAGCTTTCTTT	CASSPIRAGPNTEAFF
.	TRBV2	.	TRBJ1-5	TGTGCCAGCAGTGAAGGGGGGCGGAGGAGCAATCAGCCCCAGCATTTT	CASSEGGRRSNQPQHF
.	TRBV29-1	.	TRBJ1-4	TGCAGCGTTGAGGGGGGTCTCGAGGGTCCTAATGAAAAACTGTTTTTT	CSVEGGLEGPNEKLFF
TRBD2	TRBV5-1	.	TRBJ2-7	TGCGCCAGCATGAAGCACGGGGGGGCATACGAGCAGTACTTC	CASMKHGGAYEQYF
.	TRBV19	.	TRBJ1-3	TGTGCCAGTCAGAGGGCATTCACAAAAGGAAACACCATATATTTT	CASQRAFTKGNTIYF
.	TRBV7-2	.	TRBJ1-1	TGTGCCAGCAGCTTAGTCGGTCCGAACACTGAAGCTTTCTTT	CASSLVGPNTEAFF
.	TRBV29-1	few	TRBJ1-1	TGCAGCGTTCCAGGCACTGAAGCTTTCTTT	CSVPGTEAFF
.	TRBV6-4	.	TRBJ1-4	TGTGCCAGCAGTGAGGACACAGAGAGTGAAAAACTGTTTTTT	CASSEDTESEKLFF
.	TRBV18	.	TRBJ1-5	TGTGCCAGCTCACTTCTCACAGGCGATCAGCCCCAGCATTTT	CASSLLTGDQPQHF
.	TRBV18	.	TRBJ2-5	TGTGCCAGCTCACCACCATCACAGGGAGAGACCCAGTACTTC	CASSPPSQGETQYF
TRBD1	TRBV14	.	TRBJ2-2	TGTGCCAGCAGCCCCGGGGACAGGGGCAACACCGGGGAGCTGTTTTTT	CASSPGDRGNTGELFF
.	TRBV15	.	TRBJ2-3	TGTGCCACCAGCAGAGAGCGGGGTACCACAGATACGCAGTATTTT	CATSRERGTTDTQYF
TRBD1	TRBV6-1	.	TRBJ1-5	TGTGCCAGCATCCGAGGAGGGGGCGCGGATCAGCCCCAGCATTTT	CASIRGGGADQPQHF
TRBD1	TRBV7-9	.	TRBJ2-7	TGTGCCAGCAGCCCGCGACAGGGCCACGAGCAGTACTTC	CASSPRQGHEQYF
.	TRBV7-8	.	TRBJ2-1	TGTGCCAGCAGCTTAATCGGCAATGAGCAGTTCTTC	CASSLIGNEQFF
TRBD1	TRBV11-3	.	TRBJ1-3	TGTGCCAGCACGCGACAGGGGGGAAACACCATATATTTT	CASTRQGGNTIYF
.	TRBV6-5	.	TRBJ1-1	TGTGCCAGCAGTTACGTTGGAGGTAACACTGAAGCTTTCTTT	CASSYVGGNTEAFF
.	TRBV6-1	.	TRBJ2-1	TGTGCCAGCAGTGGGAGACACAATGAGCAGTTCTTC	CASSGRHNEQFF
.	TRBV6-1	.	TRBJ1-5	TGTGCCAGCAGTGAACGGGGGGCCATCAATCAGCCCCAGCATTTT	CASSERGAINQPQHF
TRBD1	TRBV7-3	.	TRBJ1-2	TGTGCCAGCAGCTTAACTCGACAGGGCCCAGGGAATGGCTACACCTTC	CASSLTRQGPGNGYTF
TRBD1	TRBV19	.	TRBJ2-2	TGTGCCAGTTTGGACAGGGGGCGCGCCGGGGAGCTGTTTTTT	CASLDRGRAGELFF
.	TRBV19	.	TRBJ1-5	TGTGCCAGTAGTATATGGAGGGAAGGCAATCAGCCCCAGCATTTT	CASSIWREGNQPQHF
TRBD2	TRBV25-1	.	TRBJ2-1	TGTGCCAGCAGTGTAACTAGCGGGGGGAGGAATGAGCAGTTCTTC	CASSVTSGGRNEQFF
.	TRBV29-1	.	TRBJ1-5	TGCAGCGTTGGGTCCGGGTTTGGCAATCAGCCCCAGCATTTT	CSVGSGFGNQPQHF